These 32 T cell receptor beta chains were sequenced from one sample in a study of T cell responses to AZD1222 COVID-19 vaccine. Repertoires were generated with immunoSEQ multiplex PCR, while TCRdb's copy carries only in-frame clones and drops some. The sample comprises 95,000 to 100,000 clones, about nine tenths of which are singletons, and about 1.5% rests with the top ten. Source: peripheral blood, taken on day 0 of AZD1222 vaccination. The receptors come from an adult in good health.

CDR3 in amino acids: CASSPSTREQFF. DNA of the CDR3: TGTGCCAGCTCACCGTCTACGAGGGAGCAGTTCTTC. V and J are TRBV18 and TRBJ2-1; no firm D call. CDR3 length: 12 amino acids. CDR1 and CDR2 (germline): KGHSH, LQKENI. With 3 bases removed from V and 10 bases from J, the gap between germline ends came to 10 bases.

The chain employs TRBV7-8 and TRBJ2-7; D may correspond to TRBD1 or TRBD2 (5 bases each). The V gene lost 5 bases and the J gene lost 6 bases, with 14 bases spanning the gap. The CDR3 contains 13 residues. Germline CDR1 and CDR2: SGHVS and FQNEAQ. DNA for the CDR3: TGTGCCAGCAGCCCCGGGACCGAAGGCGAGCAGTACTTC. Its protein product is CASSPGTEGEQYF.

The rearrangement uses TRBV6-5 and TRBJ1-2; TRBD1 is a possible D gene (5 bases). This CDR3 is 15 amino acids long. V gave up 7 bases and J gave up 4 bases, with 19 bases separating them. CDR1 and CDR2 from the germline V gene are MNHEY and SVGAGI. CDR3 in DNA: TGTGCCAGCATTGGGTCCGCCGGGACCGCCTATGGCTACACCTTC. It encodes CASIGSAGTAYGYTF.

The CDR3 spells CASSSRGTASPLHF. For the CDR3, the DNA is TGTGCCAGCAGTTCCAGGGGGACCGCCTCACCCCTCCACTTT. The V call is TRBV27, the J call TRBJ1-6, with 7 nucleotides matching TRBD1. The J segment lost 10 bases and the V segment lost 4 bases, leaving 7 bases of the junction unmatched. CDR1 and CDR2 (germline): MNHEY, SMNVEV (reference sequence). This CDR3 spans 14 amino acids.

The J gene is TRBJ2-1, the V gene TRBV3-1 (or the pseudogene TRBV3-2); 9 nucleotides agree with TRBD2. The CDR3 extends over 14 amino acids. Per germline, CDR1 LGHDT and CDR2 YNNKEL (reference sequence). Trimming removed 5 bases from V and 5 bases from J; junction bases left unmatched: 4. The CDR3 reads CASSVLAGNNEQFF. CDR3 bases: TGTGCCAGCAGCGTCCTAGCGGGAAACAATGAGCAGTTCTTC.

The CDR3 coding sequence is TGTGCCAGCAGTTTCGGGAGGAACTATGGCTACACCTTC. This translates into CASSFGRNYGYTF. The chain uses TRBV12-3 or TRBV12-4 and TRBJ1-2; no reliable D call. V was pared by 3 bases and J by 2 bases, with 7 bases between. The CDR3 has 13 residues.

The table lists this clone with a count of one. This CDR3 reads CASSDGGASTDTQYF. In DNA, the CDR3 is TGCGCCAGCAGTGATGGGGGAGCCAGCACAGATACGCAGTATTTT. The chain is built from TRBV10-1 and TRBJ2-3, with D possibly called TRBD1 or TRBD2 (5 bases each). Germline lookup yields CDR1 WNHNN and CDR2 SYGVQD (reference sequence). V dropped 3 bases and J dropped 0 bases, with 10 bases sitting between them. The CDR3 sequence is 15 residues long.

V gene TRBV7-8 combines with J gene TRBJ2-5; either TRBD1 or TRBD2 may supply D (5 bases each). V was shortened by 1 base and J by 2 bases, with 11 bases between the two germline ends. CDR1 SGHVS and CDR2 FQNEAQ come from the germline V gene. The CDR3 has 15 residues. CDR3 residues: CASSLERGLQETQYF. Written as DNA, the CDR3 is TGTGCCAGCAGCTTAGAGAGGGGTCTGCAAGAGACCCAGTACTTC.

The genes are TRBV9 and TRBJ1-3; perhaps TRBD1 as D (6 bases). Germline V gene sequence: CDR1 SGDLS, CDR2 YYNGEE. Trimming stripped 3 bases from V and 4 bases from J, with 11 bases between. The CDR3 loop spans 14 amino acids. The CDR3, as DNA: TGTGCCAGCAGCGCCACAGGGTTCGGAAACACCATATATTTT. The encoded protein is CASSATGFGNTIYF. The complete variable domain, with remaining parts taken from reference TRBV9 and TRBJ1-3, reads DSGVTQTPKHLITATGQRVTLRCSPRSGDLSVYWYQQSLDQGLQFLIQYYNGEERAKGNILERFSAQQFPDLHSELNLSSLELGDSALYFCASSATGFGNTIYFGEGSWLTVV.

The chain combines TRBV28 with TRBJ2-3; maybe TRBD1 (5 bases). Trimming took 3 bases from V and 3 from J, leaving 16 bases between them. CDR3 length: 16 residues. Germline CDR1 is MDHEN and CDR2 is SYDVKM. The CDR3: CASSFIIRGGTDTQYF. The DNA for the CDR3 is TGTGCCAGCAGTTTTATCATTAGGGGTGGGACAGATACGCAGTATTTT.

V gene TRBV2 combines with J gene TRBJ1-2, with unresolved D. The CDR3 has 14 residues. With 3 bases removed from V and 4 bases from J, the gap between germline ends came to 12 bases. Per the germline V gene, CDR1 is SNHLY and CDR2 is FYNNEI. CDR3 sequence reads: CASSEEGYGYGYTF. Written as DNA, the CDR3 is TGTGCCAGCAGTGAGGAGGGTTATGGCTATGGCTACACCTTC.

This clone was recorded once. The chain carries TRBV15 and TRBJ2-5; no clear D gene. The CDR3 length is 11 residues. V was shortened by 3 bases and J by 5 bases, with 4 bases between the two germline ends. The germline V gene has CDR1 LNHNV and CDR2 YYDKDF (reference sequence). The CDR3 loop is CATSRQETQYF. The DNA for the CDR3 is TGTGCCACCAGCAGGCAGGAGACCCAGTACTTC.

The chain is built from TRBV28 and TRBJ1-1; the D is unclear. This CDR3 comprises 15 residues. Germline CDR1 and CDR2: MDHEN and SYDVKM. The ends were cut back, 3 bases at V and 3 bases at J, with 14 bases in the middle. The CDR3 DNA sequence: TGTGCCAGCAGTTTCTACGACCGTACGGACACTGAAGCTTTCTTT. This gives the protein CASSFYDRTDTEAFF.

The J gene is TRBJ2-6, the V gene TRBV11-2, with D maybe TRBD1 (6 bases). Germline CDR1 reads SGHAT; CDR2 reads FQNNGV. V lost 5 bases, J lost 2 bases, and 10 bases lay in between. CDR3 length: 15 amino acids. The CDR3 is CASSRPGAGANVLTF. CDR3 in DNA: TGTGCCAGCAGCCGTCCAGGGGCTGGGGCCAACGTCCTGACTTTC.

The rearrangement joins TRBV13 to TRBJ1-2; D is perhaps TRBD1 (6 bases). Germline V gene sequence: CDR1 PRHDT, CDR2 FYEKMQ (reference sequence). This CDR3 is 13 amino acids long. V was shortened by 5 bases and J by 9 bases, with 16 bases between the two germline ends. DNA for the CDR3: TGTGCCAGCAGCCGAGACCGGGACATTAGCTACACCTTC. Its protein product is CASSRDRDISYTF.

The chain combines TRBV3-1 (or the pseudogene TRBV3-2) with TRBJ1-1, with D maybe TRBD1 (5 bases). This CDR3 is built from 16 residues. The V end lost 8 bases, the J end lost 1 base, and 20 bases lay between the germline ends. Germline CDR1 LGHDT, CDR2 YNNKEL (reference sequence). Here the CDR3 reads CASRKTTGDSNTEAFF. As DNA, the CDR3 is TGTGCCAGCCGAAAGACCACGGGGGACTCGAACACTGAAGCTTTCTTT.

This chain uses TRBV6-1 with TRBJ2-7; tentatively, D is TRBD1 (6 bases). Germline V lookup: CDR1 MNHNS, CDR2 SASEGT. CDR3 size: 13 residues. V lost 2 bases and J 6 bases, leaving 11 bases between the germline ends. The CDR3 loop reads CASSETTGSEQYF. CDR3 DNA sequence: TGTGCCAGCAGTGAAACTACAGGGTCCGAGCAGTACTTC.

This chain connects TRBV5-4 to TRBJ2-2; 7 nucleotides align to TRBD2. With V trimmed by 0 bases and J by 4 bases, 6 bases remained unmatched. This CDR3 contains 16 residues. Germline V lookup: CDR1 SGHNT, CDR2 YYREEE (reference sequence). The CDR3 protein is CASSLDASGGTGELFF. The CDR3 bases are TGTGCCAGCAGCTTGGATGCTAGCGGAGGCACCGGGGAGCTGTTTTTT.

This clone was observed a single time. The rearrangement links TRBV5-1 to TRBJ2-1; D remains ambiguous. The CDR3 has 12 amino acids. Germline CDR1 and CDR2: SGHRS and YFSETQ. V shed 4 bases and J shed 7 bases, with 9 bases lying between them. The DNA of the CDR3 is TGCGCCAGCAGCGCTCCAAGTAATGAGCAGTTCTTC. Amino acids: CASSAPSNEQFF.

The chain recombines TRBV4-1 with TRBJ1-2; possibly TRBD1 for D (6 bases). Germline V CDR1 and CDR2: MGHRA, YSYEKL. This CDR3 contains 15 residues. With 3 bases removed from V and 6 bases from J, the gap between germline ends came to 17 bases. This chain's CDR3 is CASSHYTGRVDGYTF. In DNA, the CDR3 is TGCGCCAGCAGCCATTACACAGGGAGGGTCGATGGCTACACCTTC.

The V gene is TRBV9, the J gene TRBJ1-1; TRBD1 agrees at 7 bases. V shed 4 bases, J shed 4 bases, and the junction held 7 bases outside the gene matches. Germline CDR1 SGDLS, CDR2 YYNGEE. The CDR3 is 14 amino acids. CDR3 sequence reads: CASSPRGRVTEAFF. CDR3 nucleotide sequence: TGTGCCAGCAGCCCTAGGGGGCGCGTCACTGAAGCTTTCTTT.

This clone was seen once. The chain uses TRBV19 and TRBJ1-2, with D possibly matching TRBD1 (5 bases). This CDR3 contains 15 residues. CDR1 and CDR2 from the germline V gene are LNHDA and SQIVND (reference sequence). The ends were cut back, 3 bases at V and 1 base at J, with 12 bases in the middle. For the CDR3, the DNA is TGTGCCAGTAGTATCCGGGGGGATTTTAACTATGGCTACACCTTC. It translates to CASSIRGDFNYGYTF.

The V call is TRBV5-4, the J call TRBJ1-2, with 7 bases that match TRBD1. The trim removed 5 bases at V and 3 bases at J, leaving 4 bases unmatched. The length of the CDR3 is 13 residues. Germline V gene lookup returns CDR1 SGHNT and CDR2 YYREEE (reference sequence). CDR3 sequence (DNA): TGTGCCAGCAGGGTCAGGGGGGACTATGGCTACACCTTC. This gives the protein CASRVRGDYGYTF.

The chain combines TRBV27 with TRBJ1-5; TRBD1 aligns across 7 bases. Germline V gives CDR1 MNHEY, CDR2 SMNVEV (reference sequence). Germline trimming cut 5 bases from V and 4 bases from J; bases unmatched to any gene: 17. This CDR3 is 18 amino acids long. CDR3 sequence: CASSPLPRTGWGNQPQHF. The CDR3 DNA sequence: TGTGCCAGCAGTCCACTCCCTAGGACAGGATGGGGAAATCAGCCCCAGCATTTT.

V usage is TRBV3-1 (or the pseudogene TRBV3-2) and J usage is TRBJ1-1, with unresolved D. The V gene's germline CDR1 is LGHDT and CDR2 YNNKEL (reference sequence). Trimming removed 4 bases from V and 9 bases from J, with 15 bases in between. The CDR3 totals 13 residues. For the CDR3, the DNA is TGTGCCAGCAGCCTCCGTGGGCGTTCGAAAGCTTTCTTT. It is translated as CASSLRGRSKAFF.

The chain employs TRBV2 and TRBJ1-2; unclear D gene. Germline V gives CDR1 SNHLY, CDR2 FYNNEI. This CDR3 comprises 12 residues. V was shortened by 10 bases and J by 8 bases, with 17 bases between the two germline ends. The CDR3 sequence: CATSGPQRGYTF. The CDR3 region has the DNA TGTGCCACCTCTGGCCCTCAGAGAGGCTACACCTTC.

V is TRBV2 and J is TRBJ1-5, with D perhaps matching TRBD1 (5 bases). The V and J ends lost 0 bases and 0 bases respectively, with 12 bases between them. The CDR3 length is 17 residues. CDR1 and CDR2 (germline): SNHLY, FYNNEI. The CDR3 DNA sequence: TGTGCCAGCAGTGAAGCTGCGGGACGGGGTAGCAATCAGCCCCAGCATTTT. Translation gives CASSEAAGRGSNQPQHF.

V is TRBV11-2 and J is TRBJ1-2, with a tentative D call TRBD1 (5 bases). V lost 6 bases to trimming and J lost 4 bases, with 12 bases between them. CDR1 is SGHAT, CDR2 FQNNGV, per germline. This CDR3 spans 13 amino acids. The CDR3 loop reads CASSRGGVYGYTF. CDR3 DNA: TGTGCCAGCAGTCGTGGGGGGGTCTATGGCTACACCTTC.

This chain joins TRBV2 and TRBJ2-3, with D uncertain. Per germline, CDR1 SNHLY and CDR2 FYNNEI. V dropped 7 bases and J dropped 3 bases, with 11 bases sitting between them. The CDR3 is 13 residues long. CDR3 bases: TGTGCCAGCAACCCTAGGGTGACAGATACGCAGTATTTT. This sequence encodes CASNPRVTDTQYF.

The CDR3 coding sequence is TGTGCCAGCAGTTTTGGACTAGAGTCCATCAATGAGCAGTTCTTC. Encoded protein: CASSFGLESINEQFF. The V call is TRBV6-5, the J call TRBJ2-1; 7 bases line up with TRBD2. Trimming at V came to 4 bases and at J to 6 bases, leaving 9 bases not matched to a gene. This CDR3 region has 15 residues. Germline lookup yields CDR1 MNHEY and CDR2 SVGAGI.

The chain employs TRBV5-4 and TRBJ2-5, with a possible D match to TRBD1 (6 bases). Germline CDR1 is SGHNT and CDR2 is YYREEE (reference sequence). With 5 bases removed from V and 3 bases from J, the gap between germline ends came to 14 bases. The CDR3 is 14 residues long. The CDR3 sequence is CASSNLDREETQYF. CDR3 nucleotide sequence: TGTGCCAGCAGTAACCTGGACAGAGAAGAGACCCAGTACTTC.

The rearrangement joins TRBV30 to TRBJ1-6, with D unresolved. The germline V and J ends were trimmed by 7 bases and 5 bases, with 12 bases remaining between them. In germline, CDR1 is GTSNPN, CDR2 SVGIG (reference sequence). There are 13 residues in the CDR3. The CDR3 nucleotides are TGTGCCTTCCGCGGCCCACATAATTCACCCCTCCACTTT. Protein sequence: CAFRGPHNSPLHF.